This T cell receptor (beta chain) was retrieved from a study of cytomegalovirus exposure and HLA in healthy donors. Looking at the study overall: Early released data comprised some 85 million unique TCRs from HLA-typed donors.

As regards this clone: As yet, its antigen is unknown.

Overall study findings and caveats: Roughly uniform sequencing depth across donors was assumed, possibly incorrectly. There were about 160 TCR beta chains listed as cytomegalovirus-associated. Within an earlier analysis, most TCR beta V segments proved productive either about 87% or about 30% of the time.

The study ran its PCR with 60 Vbeta and 13 Jbeta primers. Only in-frame clones appear in the TCRdb table, and some are missing; sequencing was by immunoSEQ multiplex PCR. Of about 98,000 clones detected, about three quarters appear once; the ten largest clones hold less than 1.5%. Germline V CDR1 and CDR2: MNHEY, SVGAGI. The CDR3 contains 14 residues. The V segment lost 7 bases and the J segment 7 bases; nucleotides outside the gene matches: 9. The chain employs TRBV6-5 and TRBJ2-1, with 8 bases aligning to TRBD1. Input material: PBMCs. This sequence was found in a middle-aged man in good health and CMV-seronegative. CDR3 in amino acids: CASNGQGQFNEQFF. Here the CDR3 DNA reads TGTGCCAGCAACGGACAGGGACAGTTTAATGAGCAGTTCTTC.